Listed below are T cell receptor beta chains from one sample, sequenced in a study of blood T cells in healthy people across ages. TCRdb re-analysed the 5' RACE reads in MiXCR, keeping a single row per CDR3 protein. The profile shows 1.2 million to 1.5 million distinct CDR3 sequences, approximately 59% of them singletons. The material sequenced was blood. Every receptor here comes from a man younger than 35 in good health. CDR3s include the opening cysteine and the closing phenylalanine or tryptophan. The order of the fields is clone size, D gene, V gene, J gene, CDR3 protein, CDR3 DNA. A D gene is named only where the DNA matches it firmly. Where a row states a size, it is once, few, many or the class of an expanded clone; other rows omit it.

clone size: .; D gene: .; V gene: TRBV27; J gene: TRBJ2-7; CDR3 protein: CASSLSPTVSSYEQYF; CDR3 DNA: TGTGCCAGCAGTTTATCTCCGACAGTGAGCTCCTACGAGCAGTACTTC
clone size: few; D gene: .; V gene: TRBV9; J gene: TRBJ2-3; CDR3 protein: CASSVEIGLDTQYF; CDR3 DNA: TGTGCCAGCAGCGTAGAAATTGGGCTGGATACGCAGTATTTT
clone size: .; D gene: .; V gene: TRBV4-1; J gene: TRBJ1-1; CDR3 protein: CASSQLRGGITEAFF; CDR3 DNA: TGCGCCAGCAGCCAACTTAGGGGAGGGATCACTGAAGCTTTCTTT
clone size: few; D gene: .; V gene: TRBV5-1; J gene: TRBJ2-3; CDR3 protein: CASGNPGSSTDTQYF; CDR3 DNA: TGCGCCAGCGGAAATCCGGGCAGCTCCACAGATACGCAGTATTTT
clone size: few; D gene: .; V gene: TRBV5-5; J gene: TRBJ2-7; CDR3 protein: CASSLDGGPGSYEQYF; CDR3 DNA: TGTGCCAGCAGCTTGGATGGGGGGCCCGGGTCCTACGAGCAGTACTTC
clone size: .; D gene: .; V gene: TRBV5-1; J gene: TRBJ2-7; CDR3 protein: CASSLAGSAEGYEQYF; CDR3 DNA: TGCGCCAGCAGCTTGGCCGGCAGCGCTGAGGGGTACGAGCAGTACTTC
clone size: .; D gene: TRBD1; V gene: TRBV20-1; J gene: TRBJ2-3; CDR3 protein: CSAPTLSGQGHVDTQYF; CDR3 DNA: TGCAGTGCACCCACACTCTCGGGACAGGGCCACGTTGATACGCAGTATTTT
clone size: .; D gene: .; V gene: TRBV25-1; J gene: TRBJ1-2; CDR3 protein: CASSGPRDLRGYTF; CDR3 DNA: TGTGCCAGCAGCGGACCTAGGGACCTTCGTGGCTACACCTTC
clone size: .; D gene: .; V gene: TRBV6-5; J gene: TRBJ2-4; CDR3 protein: CASSLGGTGDIQYF; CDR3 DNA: TGTGCCAGCAGTTTGGGGGGAACCGGGGACATTCAGTACTTC
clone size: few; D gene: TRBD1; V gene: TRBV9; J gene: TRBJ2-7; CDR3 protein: CASSADTGGYEQYF; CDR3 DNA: TGTGCCAGCAGCGCTGATACAGGGGGCTACGAGCAGTACTTC
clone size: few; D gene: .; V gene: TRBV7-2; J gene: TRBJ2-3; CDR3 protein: CASSLPYDTQYF; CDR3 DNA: TGTGCCAGCAGCCTCCCCTACGATACGCAGTATTTT
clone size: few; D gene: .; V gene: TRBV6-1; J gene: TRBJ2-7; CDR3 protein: CASSEERTGYEQYF; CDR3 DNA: TGTGCCAGCAGTGAGGAAAGAACAGGGTACGAGCAGTACTTC
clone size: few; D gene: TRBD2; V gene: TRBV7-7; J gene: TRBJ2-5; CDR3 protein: CASSTSTSGRLETQYF; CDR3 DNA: TGTGCCAGCAGCACCTCGACTAGCGGGAGGTTAGAGACCCAGTACTTC
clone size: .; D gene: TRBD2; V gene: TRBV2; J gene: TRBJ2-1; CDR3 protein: CASSEMAGDGYNEQFF; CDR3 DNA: TGTGCCAGCAGTGAAATGGCGGGAGATGGCTACAATGAGCAGTTCTTC
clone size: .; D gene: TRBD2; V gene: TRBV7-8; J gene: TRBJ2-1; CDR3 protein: CASSSSGGGQTQFF; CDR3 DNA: TGTGCCAGCAGCAGCTCCGGGGGGGGTCAGACCCAGTTCTTC
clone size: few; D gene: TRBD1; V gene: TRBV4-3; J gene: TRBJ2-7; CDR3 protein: CASSQGLPGQASYEQYF; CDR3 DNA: TGCGCCAGCAGCCAAGGACTGCCGGGACAGGCGTCCTACGAGCAGTACTTC
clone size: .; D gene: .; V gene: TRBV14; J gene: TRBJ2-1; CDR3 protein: CASSPTPYNEQFF; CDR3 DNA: TGTGCCAGCAGCCCGACCCCGTACAATGAGCAGTTCTTC
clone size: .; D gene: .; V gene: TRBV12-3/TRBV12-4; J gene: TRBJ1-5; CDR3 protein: CASWPGEFGQPQHF; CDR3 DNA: TGTGCCAGCTGGCCGGGGGAGTTCGGTCAGCCCCAGCATTTT